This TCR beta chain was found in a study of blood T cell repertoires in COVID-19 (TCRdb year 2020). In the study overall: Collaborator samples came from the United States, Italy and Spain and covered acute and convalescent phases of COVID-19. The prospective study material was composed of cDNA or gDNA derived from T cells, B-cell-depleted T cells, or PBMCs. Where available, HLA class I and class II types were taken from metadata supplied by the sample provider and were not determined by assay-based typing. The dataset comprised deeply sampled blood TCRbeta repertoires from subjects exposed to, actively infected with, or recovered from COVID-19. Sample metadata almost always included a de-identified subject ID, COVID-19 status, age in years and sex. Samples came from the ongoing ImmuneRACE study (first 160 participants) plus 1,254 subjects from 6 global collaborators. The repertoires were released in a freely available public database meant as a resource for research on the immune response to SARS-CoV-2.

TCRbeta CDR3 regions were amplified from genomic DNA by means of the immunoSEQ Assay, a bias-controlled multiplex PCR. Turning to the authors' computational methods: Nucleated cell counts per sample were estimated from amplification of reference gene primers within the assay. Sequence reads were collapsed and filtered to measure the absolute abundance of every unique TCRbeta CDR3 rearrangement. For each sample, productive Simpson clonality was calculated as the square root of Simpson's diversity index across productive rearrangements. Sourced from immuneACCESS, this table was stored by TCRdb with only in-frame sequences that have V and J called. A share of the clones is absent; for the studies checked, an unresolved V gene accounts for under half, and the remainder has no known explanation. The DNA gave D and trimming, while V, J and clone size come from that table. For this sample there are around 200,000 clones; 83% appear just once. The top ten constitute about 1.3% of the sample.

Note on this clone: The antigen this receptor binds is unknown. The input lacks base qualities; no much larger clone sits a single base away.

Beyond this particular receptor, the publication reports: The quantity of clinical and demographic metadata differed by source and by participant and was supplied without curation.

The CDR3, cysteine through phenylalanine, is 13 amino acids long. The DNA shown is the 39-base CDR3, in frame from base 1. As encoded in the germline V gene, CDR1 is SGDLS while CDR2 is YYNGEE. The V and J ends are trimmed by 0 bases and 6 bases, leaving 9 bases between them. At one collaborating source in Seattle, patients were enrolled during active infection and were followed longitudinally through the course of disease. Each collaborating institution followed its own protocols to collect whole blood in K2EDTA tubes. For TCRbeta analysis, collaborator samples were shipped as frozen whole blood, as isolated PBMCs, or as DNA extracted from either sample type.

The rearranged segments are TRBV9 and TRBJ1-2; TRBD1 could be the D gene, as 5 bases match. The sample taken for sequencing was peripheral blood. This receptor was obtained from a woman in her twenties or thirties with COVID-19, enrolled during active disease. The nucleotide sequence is TGTGCCAGCAGCGTAGTACCCAGGGATGGCTACACCTTC. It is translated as CASSVVPRDGYTF.